This is a list of T cell receptor beta chains from one sample in a study of a mutant IDH1 vaccine in newly diagnosed glioma. Libraries were prepared by immunoSEQ multiplex PCR; TCRdb keeps only in-frame clonotypes and omits some of them. Among tens of thousands of clones listed, about 83% were seen once. The sequenced sample was PBMCs, obtained from a glioma patient treated with radiotherapy, temozolomide or both. These TCRs come from a woman between 40 and 55 years old with glioma. Each CDR3 is given with its conserved first and last residue. The order of the fields is D gene, V gene, clone size, J gene, CDR3 protein, CDR3 DNA. D genes are given only for firm matches. Not every row has a clone size; where given, it reads once, few, many or a size class.

.,TRBV5-1,.,TRBJ1-1,CASSFGVTGTTEAFF,TGCGCCAGCAGCTTCGGGGTAACAGGGACCACTGAAGCTTTCTTT
.,TRBV5-6,.,TRBJ1-6,CASSLVQDGPLHF,TGTGCCAGCAGCTTGGTACAGGATGGGCCCCTCCACTTT
TRBD1,TRBV7-9,.,TRBJ2-7,CASNGQGGYEQYF,TGTGCCAGCAACGGACAGGGCGGCTACGAGCAGTACTTC
.,TRBV6-5,.,TRBJ2-5,CASSYSHGALQETQYF,TGTGCCAGCAGTTACTCACACGGGGCTCTCCAAGAGACCCAGTACTTC
.,TRBV2,.,TRBJ1-1,CASTTDSEAFF,TGTGCCAGCACTACGGACAGTGAAGCTTTCTTT
.,TRBV6-5,.,TRBJ1-5,CASSYSPYSNQPQHF,TGTGCCAGCAGTTACAGCCCGTATAGCAATCAGCCCCAGCATTTT
TRBD1,TRBV7-9,.,TRBJ1-1,CASRVRGAEAFF,TGTGCCAGCAGAGTCAGGGGGGCTGAAGCTTTCTTT
.,TRBV18,.,TRBJ1-6,CASSTGPASPLHF,TGTGCCAGCTCAACCGGGCCCGCCTCACCCCTCCACTTT
.,TRBV5-6,.,TRBJ1-1,CASSLGVGTEAFF,TGTGCCAGCAGCTTGGGGGTAGGCACTGAAGCTTTCTTT
.,TRBV2,.,TRBJ2-5,CASRRGGETQYF,TGTGCCAGCCGCAGGGGCGGGGAGACCCAGTACTTC
TRBD1,TRBV30,once,TRBJ2-7,CAWEDRGKPYEQYF,TGTGCCTGGGAGGACAGGGGGAAACCCTACGAGCAGTACTTC
TRBD1,TRBV14,once,TRBJ1-4,CASSLPGGGWNEKLFF,TGTGCCAGCAGCCTTCCAGGGGGGGGCTGGAATGAAAAACTGTTTTTT